The 27 T cell receptor beta chains reported below all come from one sample, sequenced in a study of T-cell memory formation after mild COVID-19. TCRdb reprocessed the 5' RACE reads via MiXCR and lists one record per CDR3 protein. Of some 330,000 distinct CDR3 sequences listed, under 25% are singletons. The source material was PBMCs or a T cell subset sorted from them (not recorded which). The origin of the receptors is an adult woman who had mild COVID-19 (a few samples of this study predate the infection). Cell type and time point are not known.

This clonotype was observed a single time. The V gene is TRBV5-1, the J gene TRBJ1-4; 7 bases align to TRBD1. This CDR3 contains 16 residues. The J segment lost 5 bases and the V segment lost 1 base, leaving 8 bases of the junction unmatched. Germline values: CDR1 SGHRS, CDR2 YFSETQ. CDR3 DNA sequence: TGCGCCAGCAGCTTGACTTGGACAGGCGGGAATGAAAAACTGTTTTTT. Protein product: CASSLTWTGGNEKLFF.

This sequence joins TRBV7-9 and TRBJ1-3; the D is unclear. The CDR3 is 17 residues long. The germline V and J ends were trimmed by 3 bases and 0 bases, with 15 bases remaining between them. The germline CDR1 and CDR2 sequences are SEHNR and FQNEAQ (reference sequence). The CDR3 region has the DNA TGTGCCAGCAGCTTCCCGTATCTCGTATTCTCTGGAAACACCATATATTTT. Amino acid sequence: CASSFPYLVFSGNTIYF. The whole variable domain, remainder taken from reference TRBV7-9 and TRBJ1-3, is DTGVSQNPRHKITKRGQNVTFRCDPISEHNRLYWYRQTLGQGPEFLTYFQNEAQLEKSRLLSDRFSAERPKGSFSTLEIQRTEQGDSAMYLCASSFPYLVFSGNTIYFGEGSWLTVV.

This clonotype was picked up a small number of times. J is TRBJ1-1 and V is TRBV7-9; D unresolved. The germline V and J ends were trimmed by 4 bases and 7 bases, with 13 bases remaining between them. CDR1 and CDR2 from the germline V gene are SEHNR and FQNEAQ (reference sequence). The CDR3 length is 13 residues. The CDR3 sequence is CASSSQGPHEAFF. CDR3 coding DNA: TGTGCCAGCAGCTCCCAAGGACCTCATGAAGCTTTCTTT. The entire variable domain, with the rest obtained from reference TRBV7-9 and TRBJ1-1, is as follows: DTGVSQNPRHKITKRGQNVTFRCDPISEHNRLYWYRQTLGQGPEFLTYFQNEAQLEKSRLLSDRFSAERPKGSFSTLEIQRTEQGDSAMYLCASSSQGPHEAFFGQGTRLTVV.

This clonotype was seen more than once but under ten times. This sequence joins TRBV18 and TRBJ2-1; 10 nucleotides align to TRBD1. This CDR3 is built from 15 residues. After removal of 6 bases from V and 4 bases from J, the junction contained 6 bases not matched to a gene. Germline assignment: CDR1 KGHSH and CDR2 LQKENI. Written as DNA, the CDR3 is TGTGCCAGCTCGACCGACAGGGGGCTATACAATGAGCAGTTCTTC. Translating it yields CASSTDRGLYNEQFF.

V and J are TRBV20-1 and TRBJ1-5; no definite D call. Trimming took off 6 bases at V and 6 bases at J, with 9 bases between the two ends. CDR1 is DFQATT, CDR2 SNEGSKA, per germline (reference sequence). The CDR3 spans 11 residues. The CDR3 DNA reads as TGCAGTGCACTTCGGGGTCAGCCCCAGCATTTT. It translates to CSALRGQPQHF.

This chain uses TRBV3-1 with TRBJ1-1; D ambiguous. Germline V gene lookup returns CDR1 LGHDT and CDR2 YNNKEL (reference sequence). This CDR3 spans 12 amino acids. V was trimmed by 0 bases and J by 10 bases, leaving 9 bases between them. This CDR3 is CASSQDPGPAFF. The DNA for the CDR3 is TGTGCCAGCAGCCAAGATCCAGGCCCAGCTTTCTTT. Together with reference TRBV3-1 and TRBJ1-1, the CDR3 gives the full variable domain: DTAVSQTPKYLVTQMGNDKSIKCEQNLGHDTMYWYKQDSKKFLKIMFSYNNKELIINETVPNRFSPKSPDKAHLNLHINSLELGDSAVYFCASSQDPGPAFFGQGTRLTVV.

CDR3: CASSLNYRDTQYF. Here the CDR3 DNA reads TGTGCCAGCAGCCTGAACTACCGAGATACGCAGTATTTT. The chain has TRBV11-3 and TRBJ2-3; D uncertain. Germline V gene sequence: CDR1 SGHNT, CDR2 YENEEA. The CDR3 has 13 amino acids. The V gene lost 5 bases and the J gene lost 5 bases, with 11 bases spanning the gap.

This clonotype was detected many times. The chain is built from TRBV5-6 and TRBJ1-1; possible D gene TRBD1, 5 bases. The germline V and J ends were trimmed by 3 bases and 1 base, with 10 bases remaining between them. Germline CDR1 reads SGHDT; CDR2 reads YYEEEE. CDR3 length equals 14 residues. The CDR3, as DNA: TGTGCCAGCAGCTGGGGCCGCGGGAACACTGAAGCTTTCTTT. It yields the protein CASSWGRGNTEAFF.

This clonotype showed up just a few times. The V call is TRBV6-5, the J call TRBJ1-2; tentatively, D is TRBD1 (5 bases). The CDR3 is made up of 13 amino acids. CDR1 and CDR2 (germline): MNHEY, SVGAGI. V was pared by 11 bases and J by 2 bases, with 15 bases between. For the CDR3, the DNA is TGTGCCTCGTATGACAGTTTCAACTATGGCTACACCTTC. Translated, it gives CASYDSFNYGYTF.

The chain uses TRBV3-1 and TRBJ2-7, with 7 bases matching TRBD2. The germline V gene has CDR1 LGHDT and CDR2 YNNKEL (reference sequence). There are 14 residues in the CDR3. Trimming cost V 1 base and J 3 bases; bases outside gene matches: 3. The CDR3 nucleotides read TGTGCCAGCAGCCAAGCGGGACTATTCTACGAGCAGTACTTC. Translation: CASSQAGLFYEQYF.

A few counts support this clonotype. This chain links TRBV18 with TRBJ2-7, with 8 bases aligning to TRBD1. V was clipped by 3 bases and J by 2 bases; unmatched bases: 3. Germline CDR1 and CDR2: KGHSH and LQKENI. This CDR3 is built from 14 residues. CDR3 bases: TGTGCCAGCTCACCGACAGGGGTTACCTACGAGCAGTACTTC. The encoded protein is CASSPTGVTYEQYF.

The V call is TRBV15, the J call TRBJ1-2; TRBD1 aligns across 8 bases. The germline gives CDR1 LNHNV, CDR2 YYDKDF (reference sequence). With 1 base clipped from V and 7 bases from J, the junction kept 5 bases outside the gene matches. This CDR3 contains 14 residues. The CDR3 nucleotides are TGTGCCACCAGCAGAGTTCAGGGGGCCGGTGGCTACACCTTC. It is translated as CATSRVQGAGGYTF.

This chain uses TRBV20-1 with TRBJ1-1; possible D gene TRBD1, 5 bases. CDR3 length equals 14 residues. Germline values: CDR1 DFQATT, CDR2 SNEGSKA (reference sequence). V was shortened by 0 bases and J by 5 bases, with 13 bases between the two germline ends. The CDR3 loop reads CSARDQGGRTEAFF. CDR3 sequence (DNA): TGCAGTGCTAGAGATCAGGGCGGGAGAACTGAAGCTTTCTTT.

J is TRBJ1-1 and V is TRBV28; TRBD1 agrees at 7 bases. V shed 5 bases and J 5 bases; nucleotides not matched to a gene: 8. CDR3 length equals 14 residues. Germline CDR1 reads MDHEN; CDR2 reads SYDVKM. The CDR3 DNA is TGTGCCAGCAGTCCCATGGGACAGTTTACTGAAGCTTTCTTT. The encoded protein is CASSPMGQFTEAFF.

The gene calls are TRBV24-1 and TRBJ1-2, with 10 bases identical to TRBD1. CDR3 length: 14 amino acids. Germline CDR1 reads KGHDR; CDR2 reads SFDVKD. V lost 9 bases, J lost 2 bases, and 5 bases stayed unmatched. The CDR3 DNA is TGTGCCACCGGGACAGGGGCTTCGAACTATGGCTACACCTTC. This gives the protein CATGTGASNYGYTF.

This clonotype was observed a handful of times. The rearrangement uses TRBV27 and TRBJ1-1; 8 bases fit TRBD1. The CDR3 extends over 17 amino acids. Germline trimming cut 5 bases from V and 6 bases from J; bases unmatched to any gene: 17. Germline CDR1 and CDR2: MNHEY and SMNVEV (reference sequence). The CDR3, as DNA: TGTGCCAGCAGTCACGGCCCAGGGGGCGCTGTTTTAGCTGAAGCTTTCTTT. Protein product: CASSHGPGGAVLAEAFF.

The rearrangement links TRBV7-2 to TRBJ1-1; D ambiguous. CDR1 and CDR2 (germline): SGHTA, FQGNSA. This CDR3 region has 16 residues. V lost 2 bases and J lost 0, with 13 bases in between. CDR3 nucleotides: TGTGCCAGCAGCTTAAGTGGCCCTTGGATGAACACTGAAGCTTTCTTT. It yields the protein CASSLSGPWMNTEAFF.

The chain joins TRBV11-2 to TRBJ2-2; D perhaps matches TRBD2 (6 bases). The CDR3 is 17 amino acids. The germline V gene encodes CDR1 SGHAT and CDR2 FQNNGV. V dropped 2 bases and J dropped 0 bases, with 13 bases sitting between them. CDR3: CASSLFLGGSNTGELFF. The CDR3 DNA reads as TGTGCCAGCAGCTTATTTCTTGGGGGGTCGAACACCGGGGAGCTGTTTTTT.

V is TRBV7-9 and J is TRBJ2-5; a weak D match, TRBD2 (5 bases). Looked up from germline, CDR1 is SEHNR and CDR2 is FQNEAQ (reference sequence). The CDR3 loop spans 15 amino acids. Trimming pared 1 base from V and 1 base from J, leaving 10 bases between. The CDR3 region is CASSLGLSGQETQYF. CDR3 DNA sequence: TGTGCCAGCAGCTTAGGTTTAAGCGGCCAAGAGACCCAGTACTTC.

The chain carries TRBV12-3 or TRBV12-4 and TRBJ2-3; D not certain. Trimming took 7 bases from V and 0 from J, leaving 11 bases between them. The CDR3 is 14 residues long. The CDR3 reads CASKRVPSTDTQYF. The CDR3 region has the DNA TGTGCCAGCAAAAGGGTACCTAGCACAGATACGCAGTATTTT.

This chain links TRBV6-6 with TRBJ2-7; possible D gene TRBD2, 7 bases. The CDR3 loop spans 15 amino acids. V was clipped by 2 bases and J by 12 bases, with 23 bases between them. Germline loops: CDR1 MNHNY, CDR2 SVGAGI (reference sequence). The CDR3 spells CASSYGGGGSIYRYF. The CDR3 coding sequence is TGTGCCAGCAGTTACGGGGGAGGGGGGAGCATATATCGGTACTTC.

The chain employs TRBV4-2 and TRBJ2-3; the match to TRBD2 covers 13 bases. The CDR3 sequence is 19 residues long. The trim removed 0 bases at V and 0 bases at J, leaving 6 bases unmatched. Germline values: CDR1 LGHNA, CDR2 YNFKEQ. CDR3 in amino acids: CASSQDGTSGDFSTDTQYF. In DNA form, the CDR3 reads TGTGCCAGCAGCCAAGATGGGACTAGCGGGGATTTTAGCACAGATACGCAGTATTTT.

This chain uses TRBV27 with TRBJ2-3, with D tentatively TRBD1 or TRBD2 (5 bases each). The V end was cut by 6 bases, the J end by 1 base, with 14 bases between. The CDR3 spans 15 residues. Germline values: CDR1 MNHEY, CDR2 SMNVEV (reference sequence). The CDR3, as DNA: TGTGCCAGCAGGCTGAGAAGAGGGGGCACAGATACGCAGTATTTT. Translated, it gives CASRLRRGGTDTQYF.

The chain uses TRBV12-3 or TRBV12-4 and TRBJ1-5; weak D call: TRBD1 (6 bases). This CDR3 spans 18 amino acids. The V and J ends lost 6 bases and 4 bases respectively, with 25 bases between them. The DNA for the CDR3 is TGTGCCAGCAGACTCCGGGCCTTAAAAGGGGGGCAAAATCAGCCCCAGCATTTT. The encoded protein is CASRLRALKGGQNQPQHF.

The chain uses TRBV18 and TRBJ2-1, with D possibly being TRBD2 (7 bases). Per germline, CDR1 KGHSH and CDR2 LQKENI. Deletions cut 0 bases from V and 1 base from J, with 13 bases between. CDR3 length: 17 amino acids. This CDR3 reads CASSPPVGGASYNEQFF. For the CDR3, the DNA is TGTGCCAGCTCACCACCGGTAGGGGGGGCGTCCTACAATGAGCAGTTCTTC.

The rearrangement uses TRBV5-1 and TRBJ2-7, with 7 nucleotides matching TRBD1. The CDR3 has 12 amino acids. Germline V lookup: CDR1 SGHRS, CDR2 YFSETQ. The J segment lost 10 bases and the V segment lost 4 bases, leaving 8 bases of the junction unmatched. As DNA, the CDR3 is TGCGCCAGCAGCAACCCCGGGACAGAACAGTACTTC. Translated, it gives CASSNPGTEQYF.

Only a few counts were recorded for this clonotype. The chain carries TRBV6-1 and TRBJ1-1; D perhaps matches TRBD1 (6 bases). The V end lost 4 bases, the J end lost 0 bases, and 9 bases lay between the germline ends. CDR3 length equals 14 residues. Per the germline V gene, CDR1 is MNHNS and CDR2 is SASEGT. The chain's CDR3 is CASSGGQVNTEAFF. The CDR3 nucleotides are TGTGCCAGCAGTGGGGGACAAGTGAACACTGAAGCTTTCTTT.